These 22 T cell receptor beta chains were all obtained from the same sample, sequenced in a study of T cell clones after liver transplantation. Assay: immunoSEQ multiplex PCR; the TCRdb copy retains only in-frame clones and omits some. The repertoire holds about 71,000 clones, with 75% to 85% as singletons. Sequencing was performed on CD4+ T cells from blood, taken 12 months after liver transplant. These receptors were taken from a human patient who received a liver transplant. A subset of T cells may come from the graft donor.

The V and J genes are TRBV4-1 and TRBJ2-3; no firm D call. This CDR3 is 13 amino acids long. Trimming removed 0 bases at V and 8 bases at J, with 9 bases between. In germline, CDR1 is MGHRA, CDR2 YSYEKL. The CDR3, as DNA: TGCGCCAGCAGCCAAGATAGGAAGGCTACGCAGTATTTT. Translating it yields CASSQDRKATQYF.

The J gene is TRBJ1-1, the V gene TRBV7-8, with TRBD1 matching over 11 bases. V dropped 5 bases and J dropped 6; count of bases not matched to a gene: 8. This CDR3 contains 15 residues. Germline lookup yields CDR1 SGHVS and CDR2 FQNEAQ. CDR3 amino acids: CASSPDRGRYAEAFF. The CDR3 bases are TGTGCCAGCAGCCCGGACAGGGGGCGATACGCTGAAGCTTTCTTT. The full variable domain, its missing parts supplied by reference TRBV7-8 and TRBJ1-1, is GAGVSQSPRYKVAKRGQDVALRCDPISGHVSLFWYQQALGQGPEFLTYFQNEAQLDKSGLPSDRFFAERPEGSVSTLKIQRTQQEDSAVYLCASSPDRGRYAEAFFGQGTRLTVV.

This clone was detected only a few times. V is TRBV7-3 and J is TRBJ2-2; D might be TRBD2 (6 bases). V lost 2 bases and J 7 bases, leaving 14 bases between the germline ends. From germline, CDR1 is SGHTA and CDR2 FQGTGA. The CDR3 extends over 15 amino acids. The CDR3 here is CASSLGGRWNGELFF. The CDR3 coding sequence is TGTGCCAGCAGCTTAGGTGGGAGGTGGAACGGGGAGCTGTTTTTT. Filled out from reference TRBV7-3 and TRBJ2-2, the complete variable domain reads GAGVSQTPSNKVTEKGKYVELRCDPISGHTALYWYRQSLGQGPEFLIYFQGTGAADDSGLPNDRFFAVRPEGSVSTLKIQRTERGDSAVYLCASSLGGRWNGELFFGEGSRLTVL.

The rearrangement uses TRBV18 and TRBJ1-4; D unclear. The CDR3 loop spans 14 amino acids. Trimming left V 3 bases short and J 7 bases short, with 12 bases between. Germline assignment: CDR1 KGHSH and CDR2 LQKENI. The CDR3 DNA reads as TGTGCCAGCTCACCGAGCCAGGCTCTTGAAAAACTGTTTTTT. It specifies CASSPSQALEKLFF.

This chain uses TRBV19 with TRBJ1-4; 10 bases match TRBD1. The CDR3 length is 18 residues. Germline-derived CDR1 and CDR2 are LNHDA and SQIVND (reference sequence). The junction had 19 bases not matched to a gene; V was cut back by 7 bases and J by 8 bases. The CDR3 nucleotides read TGTGCCAGTACCCTCGGGACAGGGGAATCCGTATGGGAGGAAAAACTGTTTTTT. Translation: CASTLGTGESVWEEKLFF.

The chain combines TRBV4-1 with TRBJ2-1; TRBD2 agrees at 9 bases. The trim removed 1 base at V and 2 bases at J, leaving 9 bases unmatched. Germline V CDR1 and CDR2: MGHRA, YSYEKL. This CDR3 spans 18 amino acids. This chain's CDR3 is CASSQVPGAGGTYNEQFF. In DNA form, the CDR3 reads TGCGCCAGCAGCCAAGTTCCCGGAGCGGGAGGTACCTACAATGAGCAGTTCTTC.

This chain uses TRBV2 with TRBJ1-5; D is unclear. The CDR3 consists of 14 residues. V was cut by 3 bases and J by 0 bases, with 6 bases left in between. Germline-derived CDR1 and CDR2 are SNHLY and FYNNEI. The CDR3 sequence is CASSETYSNQPQHF. For the CDR3, the DNA is TGTGCCAGCAGTGAGACGTATAGCAATCAGCCCCAGCATTTT. The whole variable domain, remainder taken from reference TRBV2 and TRBJ1-5, is EPEVTQTPSHQVTQMGQEVILRCVPISNHLYFYWYRQILGQKVEFLVSFYNNEISEKSEIFDDQFSVERPDGSNFTLKIRSTKLEDSAMYFCASSETYSNQPQHFGDGTRLSIL.

The rearrangement links TRBV5-1 to TRBJ1-2; D ambiguous. Between the trimmed V and J ends, which lost 4 bases and 3 bases, there was a span of 4 bases. The CDR3 runs 11 residues. Germline CDR1 and CDR2: SGHRS and YFSETQ. CDR3 sequence reads: CASSNYYGYTF. The CDR3 DNA is TGCGCCAGCAGCAACTACTATGGCTACACCTTC.

This sequence joins TRBV5-8 and TRBJ2-7; D possibly uses TRBD1 or TRBD2 (5 bases each). Germline-derived CDR1 and CDR2 are SGHTS and YDEGEE. The CDR3 runs to 17 residues. V was shortened by 4 bases and J by 7 bases, with 27 bases between the two germline ends. The CDR3 protein is CASSRGTVAGSLREQYF. DNA for the CDR3: TGTGCCAGCAGCCGAGGGACCGTTGCAGGGTCCCTTAGGGAGCAGTACTTC.

This chain connects TRBV12-5 to TRBJ1-3; perhaps TRBD1 as D (5 bases). CDR3 length equals 15 residues. The germline V and J ends were trimmed by 4 bases and 5 bases, with 15 bases remaining between them. From germline, CDR1 is LGHNT and CDR2 FRNRAP. The CDR3 protein is CASGYSGDARNTIYF. The CDR3 nucleotides are TGTGCTAGTGGTTATTCGGGGGACGCCAGAAACACCATATATTTT.

The chain joins TRBV7-8 to TRBJ2-1; D may be TRBD1 (6 bases). The germline V gene encodes CDR1 SGHVS and CDR2 FQNEAQ. Trimming stripped 0 bases from V and 4 bases from J, with 16 bases between. There are 17 residues in the CDR3. CDR3 sequence (DNA): TGTGCCAGCAGCTTAGCGGGGGCAGGGACCCGATACAATGAGCAGTTCTTC. This translates into CASSLAGAGTRYNEQFF.

The CDR3 protein is CASSRRWGGDQETQYF. CDR3 bases: TGCGCCAGCAGCCGTCGATGGGGCGGCGACCAAGAGACCCAGTACTTC. The chain joins TRBV4-1 to TRBJ2-5; perhaps TRBD1 as D (5 bases). CDR3 length equals 16 residues. Germline V gives CDR1 MGHRA, CDR2 YSYEKL. V was clipped by 4 bases and J by 0 bases, with 15 bases between them.

The gene calls are TRBV6-6 and TRBJ2-7; D not resolved. Germline V lookup: CDR1 MNHNY, CDR2 SVGAGI (reference sequence). V dropped 3 bases and J dropped 0 bases, with 15 bases sitting between them. The CDR3 runs to 16 residues. For the CDR3, the DNA is TGTGCCAGCAGTTATACCCCGACGTCTCTCTCCTACGAGCAGTACTTC. This translates into CASSYTPTSLSYEQYF.

This chain links TRBV21-1 with TRBJ2-1. TRBV21-1 is termed a pseudogene. The CDR3 totals 17 residues. The CDR3 spells CASSKHRLKRSYNEQFF. Written as DNA, the CDR3 is TGTGCCAGCAGCAAACATCGCCTGAAACGTTCATACAATGAGCAGTTCTTC.

V gene TRBV6-1 combines with J gene TRBJ2-7; unclear D gene. V was pared by 10 bases and J by 0 bases, with 13 bases between. Looked up from germline, CDR1 is MNHNS and CDR2 is SASEGT. The CDR3 has 13 residues. This CDR3 reads CATSGRSSYEQYF. The DNA of the CDR3 is TGTGCCACCTCTGGTCGGAGCTCCTACGAGCAGTACTTC.

V is TRBV30 and J is TRBJ2-1; D gene ambiguous. Germline V gene lookup returns CDR1 GTSNPN and CDR2 SVGIG (reference sequence). V dropped 3 bases and J dropped 4 bases, with 10 bases sitting between them. The CDR3 loop spans 13 amino acids. CDR3 sequence reads: CAWSVGRYNEQFF. The CDR3 DNA reads as TGTGCCTGGAGCGTTGGTAGATACAATGAGCAGTTCTTC.

CDR3: CASSSGQRQETQYF. For the CDR3, the DNA is TGTGCCAGCAGCTCGGGACAGCGCCAAGAGACCCAGTACTTC. The chain recombines TRBV5-4 with TRBJ2-5; 7 nucleotides match TRBD1. With 3 bases clipped from V and 1 base from J, the junction kept 3 bases outside the gene matches. The CDR3 has 14 residues. Germline CDR1 reads SGHNT; CDR2 reads YYREEE (reference sequence). The full variable domain, completed using reference TRBV5-4 and TRBJ2-5, is ETGVTQSPTHLIKTRGQQVTLRCSSQSGHNTVSWYQQALGQGPQFIFQYYREEENGRGNFPPRFSGLQFPNYSSELNVNALELDDSALYLCASSSGQRQETQYFGPGTRLLVL.

This clone was detected only once. This rearrangement joins TRBV27 to TRBJ2-7; 7 nucleotides agree with TRBD2. The V gene end was trimmed by 7 bases and the J gene end by 3 bases; junction bases not matched to a gene: 9. Germline V gene lookup returns CDR1 MNHEY and CDR2 SMNVEV (reference sequence). This CDR3 region has 14 residues. CDR3 amino acids: CASKRDRPNYEQYF. The CDR3 DNA follows: TGTGCCAGCAAGCGGGACCGCCCCAACTACGAGCAGTACTTC.

Comments on this clone: The junction does not match germline at one end; this may be a read error. The gene calls are TRBV11-2 and TRBJ1-1, with D perhaps TRBD1 (5 bases). CDR3 size: 12 residues. Germline CDR1 and CDR2: SGHAT and FQNNGV. CDR3 DNA sequence: TGTGCCAGCAGCTTAGTAGGCGGCAGGGTGGTCTTT. It codes for CASSLVGGRVVF.

J is TRBJ2-3 and V is TRBV19; D gene uncertain. V was shortened by 6 bases and J by 2 bases, with 6 bases between the two germline ends. Germline-derived CDR1 and CDR2 are LNHDA and SQIVND (reference sequence). The CDR3 covers 12 residues. The CDR3 nucleotides read TGTGCCAGTAGAGGCGCCACAGATACGCAGTATTTT. Protein sequence: CASRGATDTQYF.

The rearrangement links TRBV7-8 to TRBJ1-1, with D possibly matching TRBD1 (5 bases). The CDR3 is 15 residues long. With 0 bases removed from V and 0 bases from J, the gap between germline ends came to 8 bases. The germline CDR1 and CDR2 sequences are SGHVS and FQNEAQ. In DNA form, the CDR3 reads TGTGCCAGCAGCTTAGCGCTGGGGGTGAACACTGAAGCTTTCTTT. Translated, it gives CASSLALGVNTEAFF.

The J gene is TRBJ1-2, the V gene TRBV28, with a weak D call TRBD1 (5 bases). CDR3 size: 14 residues. Germline lookup yields CDR1 MDHEN and CDR2 SYDVKM. V gave up 3 bases and J gave up 8 bases, with 16 bases separating them. The CDR3 loop is CASSFTGPRWGYTF. Written as DNA, the CDR3 is TGTGCCAGCAGTTTTACGGGGCCCCGCTGGGGCTACACCTTC.